The 30 T cell receptor beta chains below were found in one sample sequenced in a study of T cell repertoires in cytomegalovirus infection. Using its own MiXCR run on the reads, TCRdb lists one record per CDR3 protein. The sample contains approximately 74,000 distinct CDR3 sequences, about 40% of which appear only once. What these receptors recognize is not known. The sequencing here drew on CD8+ T cells from cultured PBMCs, taken from culture after CMV antigen stimulation. Source of these receptors: a human donor in good health (CMV status not recorded). Some clones in this sample may be carry-over from other donors' samples.

CDR3 in amino acids: CASGEGQANQPQHF. Here the CDR3 DNA reads TGTGCCAGCGGCGAGGGGCAGGCCAATCAGCCCCAGCATTTT. The chain couples TRBV7-9 to TRBJ1-5, with D perhaps TRBD1 (5 bases). Germline V gene lookup returns CDR1 SEHNR and CDR2 FQNEAQ (reference sequence). V lost 8 bases to trimming and J lost 3 bases, with 14 bases between them. The CDR3 has 14 amino acids.

The sample holds one count of this clonotype. The chain recombines TRBV29-1 with TRBJ2-2; D is unclear. This CDR3 spans 12 amino acids. With 4 bases removed from V and 0 bases from J, the gap between germline ends came to 3 bases. Germline assignment: CDR1 SQVTM and CDR2 ANQGSEA. The CDR3 protein is CSVGPNTGELFF. The DNA for the CDR3 is TGCAGCGTTGGCCCGAACACCGGGGAGCTGTTTTTT.

The chain joins TRBV7-6 to TRBJ2-7; no reliable D call. This CDR3 comprises 20 residues. Between the trimmed V and J ends, which lost 2 bases and 9 bases, there was a span of 35 bases. From germline, CDR1 is SGHVS and CDR2 FNYEAQ. CDR3 in amino acids: CASSLKSSGYPQDPTTVQYF. The CDR3 bases are TGTGCCAGCAGCTTAAAGTCGTCAGGTTACCCGCAAGATCCTACGACTGTGCAGTACTTC.

This CDR3 reads CASSLEGQGPGTEAFF. For the CDR3, the DNA is TGTGCCAGCAGTTTAGAGGGACAGGGCCCGGGAACTGAAGCTTTCTTT. This sequence joins TRBV28 and TRBJ1-1; 9 bases map to TRBD1. The ends lost 2 bases at V and 5 bases at J; junction bases unmatched: 9. Germline V gives CDR1 MDHEN, CDR2 SYDVKM. CDR3 size: 16 residues.

V gene TRBV7-9 combines with J gene TRBJ1-1; 8 bases are shared with TRBD1. This CDR3 comprises 15 residues. The J segment lost 0 bases and the V segment lost 7 bases, leaving 7 bases of the junction unmatched. Germline V gene sequence: CDR1 SEHNR, CDR2 FQNEAQ (reference sequence). Written as DNA, the CDR3 is TGTGCCAGCAACTTGAAGGACAGGGTGAACACTGAAGCTTTCTTT. Protein: CASNLKDRVNTEAFF.

This chain uses TRBV15 with TRBJ2-1, with TRBD1 identical over 8 bases. From germline, CDR1 is LNHNV and CDR2 YYDKDF (reference sequence). V dropped 3 bases and J dropped 5; count of bases not matched to a gene: 9. The CDR3 length is 16 residues. The CDR3: CATSRAGTGLHNEQFF. The CDR3 DNA reads as TGTGCCACCAGCAGGGCAGGGACAGGTTTACACAATGAGCAGTTCTTC. Full variable domain (missing parts from reference TRBV15 and TRBJ2-1): DAMVIQNPRYQVTQFGKPVTLSCSQTLNHNVMYWYQQKSSQAPKLLFHYYDKDFNNEADTPDNFQSRRPNTSFCFLDIRSPGLGDTAMYLCATSRAGTGLHNEQFFGPGTRLTVL.

This clonotype has only a few counts. The chain carries TRBV7-9 and TRBJ2-3; D is unresolved. The CDR3 loop spans 16 amino acids. Germline V gene data show CDR1 as SEHNR and CDR2 as FQNEAQ (reference sequence). V lost 4 bases and J 3 bases, leaving 17 bases between the germline ends. CDR3 nucleotides: TGTGCCAGCAGCTCGTCTAGTTTCCCCCCGACAGATACGCAGTATTTT. This encodes CASSSSSFPPTDTQYF. The full variable domain, rest sourced from reference TRBV7-9 and TRBJ2-3, is DTGVSQNPRHKITKRGQNVTFRCDPISEHNRLYWYRQTLGQGPEFLTYFQNEAQLEKSRLLSDRFSAERPKGSFSTLEIQRTEQGDSAMYLCASSSSSFPPTDTQYFGPGTRLTVL.

CDR3 residues: CASSPQGDRGNNEQFF. As DNA, the CDR3 is TGTGCCAGCAGCCCCCAGGGGGACAGGGGCAACAATGAGCAGTTCTTC. The chain joins TRBV7-3 to TRBJ2-1; 10 bases fit TRBD1. CDR3 length: 16 residues. From germline, CDR1 is SGHTA and CDR2 FQGTGA. V trimming: 5 bases; J trimming: 5 bases; junction bases outside the gene matches: 9.

J is TRBJ2-1 and V is TRBV9, with D unresolved. CDR1 SGDLS and CDR2 YYNGEE come from the germline V gene. The CDR3 sequence is 14 residues long. V was pared by 0 bases and J by 3 bases, with 7 bases between. As DNA, the CDR3 is TGTGCCAGCAGCGTAGGAGACGGCTACAATGAGCAGTTCTTC. It specifies CASSVGDGYNEQFF.

The V and J genes are TRBV7-8 and TRBJ1-1; D may be TRBD1 (5 bases). The CDR3 has 13 residues. The germline V gene has CDR1 SGHVS and CDR2 FQNEAQ. V was clipped by 2 bases and J by 8 bases, with 12 bases between them. DNA for the CDR3: TGTGCCAGCAGCTTATCCGGGGCCCGAGAAGCTTTCTTT. This gives the protein CASSLSGAREAFF. The full variable domain, rest sourced from reference TRBV7-8 and TRBJ1-1, is GAGVSQSPRYKVAKRGQDVALRCDPISGHVSLFWYQQALGQGPEFLTYFQNEAQLDKSGLPSDRFFAERPEGSVSTLKIQRTQQEDSAVYLCASSLSGAREAFFGQGTRLTVV.

The CDR3 sequence is CASSLESGDPYNEQFF. CDR3 DNA: TGTGCCAGCAGCTTAGAGAGCGGGGACCCCTACAATGAGCAGTTCTTC. V gene TRBV7-8 combines with J gene TRBJ2-1; 7 bases map to TRBD2. This CDR3 has 16 amino acids. Germline V lookup: CDR1 SGHVS, CDR2 FQNEAQ. J was trimmed by 2 bases and V by 1 base; bases with no gene match: 5.

This chain joins TRBV12-3 or TRBV12-4 and TRBJ2-3, with 7 bases aligning to TRBD2. Germline trimming cut 4 bases from V and 4 bases from J; bases unmatched to any gene: 14. This CDR3 spans 17 amino acids. The CDR3 DNA sequence: TGTGCCAGCAGTTCTAGAGACGTGGGGGGGAGCGCAGATACGCAGTATTTT. Translated, it gives CASSSRDVGGSADTQYF.

The chain is built from TRBV7-3 and TRBJ2-7, with 10 bases matching TRBD1. Germline trimming cut 2 bases from V and 2 bases from J; bases unmatched to any gene: 3. The CDR3 totals 15 residues. Germline values: CDR1 SGHTA, CDR2 FQGTGA. DNA for the CDR3: TGTGCCAGCAGCTTAGAAGGACAGGGGGCCTACGAGCAGTACTTC. It is translated as CASSLEGQGAYEQYF.

This clonotype came up many times. The chain recombines TRBV7-9 with TRBJ1-1, with D possibly TRBD1 on 6 matching bases. The germline V gene has CDR1 SEHNR and CDR2 FQNEAQ (reference sequence). The CDR3 sequence is 13 residues long. Trimming stripped 7 bases from V and 4 bases from J, with 13 bases between. The CDR3 sequence is CASTGGGGTEAFF. The CDR3 nucleotides are TGTGCCAGCACCGGAGGGGGAGGCACTGAAGCTTTCTTT.

The J gene is TRBJ2-2, the V gene TRBV7-6; perhaps TRBD1 as D (6 bases). CDR1 and CDR2 from the germline V gene are SGHVS and FNYEAQ. CDR3 length: 15 residues. V lost 0 bases, J lost 2 bases, and 7 bases lay in between. Written as DNA, the CDR3 is TGTGCCAGCAGCTTAGCGGGACAAAACACCGGGGAGCTGTTTTTT. It encodes CASSLAGQNTGELFF.

The chain carries TRBV7-9 and TRBJ2-7; no definite D call. V shed 2 bases and J shed 0 bases, with 5 bases lying between them. The CDR3 is 13 amino acids. Germline CDR1 and CDR2: SEHNR and FQNEAQ (reference sequence). The chain's CDR3 is CASSLSSSYEQYF. The CDR3 DNA reads TGTGCCAGCAGCTTATCGAGCTCCTACGAGCAGTACTTC.

A few counts support this clonotype. The genes are TRBV27 and TRBJ1-2; maybe TRBD1 (6 bases). The V end lost 0 bases, the J end lost 7 bases, and 15 bases lay between the germline ends. Germline CDR1 MNHEY, CDR2 SMNVEV (reference sequence). There are 15 residues in the CDR3. The CDR3 is CASSLSQGPLFGYTF. The DNA of the CDR3 is TGTGCCAGCAGTTTATCACAGGGCCCACTATTTGGCTACACCTTC.

This clonotype was seen at least ten times. For the CDR3, the DNA is TGTGCCAGCAGCCATGTAGGGGGGCGAAACAATCAGCCCCAGCATTTT. Its protein is CASSHVGGRNNQPQHF. V gene TRBV7-2 combines with J gene TRBJ1-5, with D perhaps matching TRBD1 (6 bases). CDR1 is SGHTA and CDR2 is FQGNSA in the germline V gene. Between the trimmed V and J ends, which lost 5 bases and 3 bases, there was a span of 17 bases. CDR3 length: 16 amino acids. Together with reference TRBV7-2 and TRBJ1-5, the CDR3 gives the full variable domain: GAGVSQSPSNKVTEKGKDVELRCDPISGHTALYWYRQSLGQGLEFLIYFQGNSAPDKSGLPSDRFSAERTGGSVSTLTIQRTQQEDSAVYLCASSHVGGRNNQPQHFGDGTRLSIL.

The rearrangement uses TRBV19 and TRBJ1-6; maybe TRBD1 (5 bases). The CDR3 covers 19 residues. Germline assignment: CDR1 LNHDA and CDR2 SQIVND (reference sequence). With 0 bases removed from V and 2 bases from J, the gap between germline ends came to 17 bases. In DNA, the CDR3 is TGTGCCAGTAGTATAGACTCGACAGTGGGTATCACCTATAATTCACCCCTCCACTTT. Protein: CASSIDSTVGITYNSPLHF. The entire variable domain, with the rest obtained from reference TRBV19 and TRBJ1-6, is as follows: DGGITQSPKYLFRKEGQNVTLSCEQNLNHDAMYWYRQDPGQGLRLIYYSQIVNDFQKGDIAEGYSVSREKKESFPLTVTSAQKNPTAFYLCASSIDSTVGITYNSPLHFGNGTRLTVT.

This clonotype was counted a few times. The V gene is TRBV7-2, the J gene TRBJ2-1, with 7 bases matching TRBD2. V was clipped by 5 bases and J by 6 bases; unmatched bases: 13. Germline V CDR1 and CDR2: SGHTA, FQGNSA. The CDR3 has 16 amino acids. CDR3 region: CASSTHLWGGSNEQFF. The CDR3, as DNA: TGTGCCAGCAGCACGCACCTTTGGGGGGGGAGCAATGAGCAGTTCTTC. Based on the CDR3 plus reference TRBV7-2 and TRBJ2-1, the full variable domain is GAGVSQSPSNKVTEKGKDVELRCDPISGHTALYWYRQSLGQGLEFLIYFQGNSAPDKSGLPSDRFSAERTGGSVSTLTIQRTQQEDSAVYLCASSTHLWGGSNEQFFGPGTRLTVL.

This clonotype appeared a few times. J is TRBJ1-2 and V is TRBV6-5, with no clear D. CDR3 length: 14 amino acids. V shed 0 bases and J shed 3 bases, with 8 bases lying between them. Germline CDR1 MNHEY, CDR2 SVGAGI. CDR3 DNA: TGTGCCAGCAGTTACTCAAGCAGGCACTATGGCTACACCTTC. This encodes CASSYSSRHYGYTF.

The V call is TRBV28, the J call TRBJ2-7, with 8 bases identical to TRBD2. There are 16 residues in the CDR3. CDR1 and CDR2 (germline): MDHEN, SYDVKM. With 3 bases clipped from V and 1 base from J, the junction kept 8 bases outside the gene matches. The CDR3 loop is CASSLGVLAVSYEQYF. CDR3 in DNA: TGTGCCAGCAGTTTGGGAGTACTAGCGGTTTCCTACGAGCAGTACTTC.

This clonotype was found many times. The V and J genes are TRBV7-2 and TRBJ1-4; no reliable D call. This CDR3 is 15 amino acids long. The V end lost 5 bases, the J end lost 0 bases, and 10 bases lay between the germline ends. CDR1 and CDR2 (germline): SGHTA, FQGNSA. In nucleotides, the CDR3 is TGTGCCAGCAGCCAACATCTTGCAACTAATGAAAAACTGTTTTTT. This codes for CASSQHLATNEKLFF.

This clonotype came up a few times. The genes are TRBV7-6 and TRBJ2-7, with 12 bases identical to TRBD1. The germline gives CDR1 SGHVS, CDR2 FNYEAQ. With 5 bases clipped from V and 6 bases from J, the junction kept 11 bases outside the gene matches. This CDR3 is built from 16 residues. This chain's CDR3 is CASSLSGGTGGLEQYF. Here the CDR3 DNA reads TGTGCCAGCAGCCTCAGCGGGGGGACAGGGGGCCTCGAGCAGTACTTC.

The chain joins TRBV25-1 to TRBJ2-7; 9 bases fit TRBD1. CDR1 and CDR2 from the germline V gene are MGHDK and SYGVNS. This CDR3 is built from 15 residues. V was clipped by 3 bases and J by 2 bases; unmatched bases: 5. The DNA for the CDR3 is TGTGCCAGCAGTGATCCAGGACAGGGGACCTACGAGCAGTACTTC. It is translated as CASSDPGQGTYEQYF.

This clonotype appeared a few times. The rearrangement joins TRBV28 to TRBJ2-2, with D possibly TRBD1 on 5 matching bases. The CDR3 totals 16 residues. Germline CDR1 reads MDHEN; CDR2 reads SYDVKM. Trimming shortened V by 5 bases and J by 4 bases, and 17 bases separated the two germline ends. The CDR3 region has the DNA TGTGCCAGCAGTCGCTTCCTAGGGGCAGGCACCGGGGAGCTGTTTTTT. As protein: CASSRFLGAGTGELFF.

The sample holds a few counts of this clonotype. Written as DNA, the CDR3 is TGTGCCAGCAGTTTGTCCGACAGCCACGTAGGGGGGTCTGGCTACACCTTC. This translates into CASSLSDSHVGGSGYTF. The rearrangement joins TRBV12-3 or TRBV12-4 to TRBJ1-2; the D gene is possibly TRBD1 (6 bases). CDR3 length: 17 residues. V dropped 3 bases and J dropped 7 bases, with 24 bases sitting between them.

The J gene is TRBJ2-3, the V gene TRBV7-6, with 9 bases identical to TRBD1. Per germline, CDR1 SGHVS and CDR2 FNYEAQ. J was trimmed by 4 bases and V by 9 bases; bases with no gene match: 5. The CDR3 consists of 13 residues. CDR3 coding DNA: TGTGCCAGTACGACAGGGGGAGCAGATACGCAGTATTTT. This encodes CASTTGGADTQYF.

The CDR3 bases are TGTGCCAGTAGTATGAGGCAGGGGGCTTACAATGAGCAGTTCTTC. It specifies CASSMRQGAYNEQFF. V usage is TRBV19 and J usage is TRBJ2-1; the match to TRBD1 covers 8 bases. There are 15 residues in the CDR3. The V and J ends lost 3 bases and 4 bases, in that order; junction bases with no gene match: 5. In germline, CDR1 is LNHDA, CDR2 SQIVND (reference sequence). The full variable domain, rest sourced from reference TRBV19 and TRBJ2-1, is DGGITQSPKYLFRKEGQNVTLSCEQNLNHDAMYWYRQDPGQGLRLIYYSQIVNDFQKGDIAEGYSVSREKKESFPLTVTSAQKNPTAFYLCASSMRQGAYNEQFFGPGTRLTVL.

This rearrangement joins TRBV7-9 to TRBJ1-1, with 9 bases lining up with TRBD1. Germline V lookup: CDR1 SEHNR, CDR2 FQNEAQ (reference sequence). The CDR3 consists of 18 residues. V lost 2 bases and J lost 1; bases outside the gene matches: 11. CDR3: CASSLPKIGTGKNTEAFF. The CDR3 coding sequence is TGTGCCAGCAGCTTACCGAAGATCGGGACAGGGAAGAACACTGAAGCTTTCTTT.